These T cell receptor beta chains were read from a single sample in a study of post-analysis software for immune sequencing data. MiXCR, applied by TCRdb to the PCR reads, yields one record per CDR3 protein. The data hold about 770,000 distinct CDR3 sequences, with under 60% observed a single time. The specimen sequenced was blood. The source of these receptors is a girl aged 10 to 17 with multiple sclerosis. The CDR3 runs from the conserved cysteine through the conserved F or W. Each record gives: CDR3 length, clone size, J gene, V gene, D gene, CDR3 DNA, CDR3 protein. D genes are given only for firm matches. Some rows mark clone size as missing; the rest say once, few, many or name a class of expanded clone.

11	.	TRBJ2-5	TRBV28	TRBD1	TGTGCCAGCAGCGCGCAGGGACAGGGGTACTTC	CASSAQGQGYF
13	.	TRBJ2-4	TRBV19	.	TGTGCCAGTAGTTATATAGCCAAAAACATTCAGTACTTC	CASSYIAKNIQYF
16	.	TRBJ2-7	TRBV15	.	TGTGCCACCAGCACCTCGATAGCGGACGTTTCCTACGAGCAGTACTTC	CATSTSIADVSYEQYF
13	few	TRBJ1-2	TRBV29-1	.	TGCAGCGTTGCCCTTCGCGCCACTTATGGCTACACCTTC	CSVALRATYGYTF
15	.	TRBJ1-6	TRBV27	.	TGTGCCAGCACGACCGCTGCCCAGGGAGGCTCACCCCTCCACTTT	CASTTAAQGGSPLHF
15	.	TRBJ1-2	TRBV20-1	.	TGCAGTGCTAGACCTGGGGTAGGGGGTGACTATGGCTACACCTTC	CSARPGVGGDYGYTF
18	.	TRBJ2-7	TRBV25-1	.	TGTGCCAGCAGTGAATTGATGTCCAAGCGGGCGATACTGTACGAGCAGTACTTC	CASSELMSKRAILYEQYF
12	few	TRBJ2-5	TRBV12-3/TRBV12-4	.	TGTGCCAGCAGTTTTGCGGGAGAGACCCAGTACTTC	CASSFAGETQYF
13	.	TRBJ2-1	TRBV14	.	TGTGCCAGCAGCCAGGCCTTTTACAATGAGCAGTTCTTC	CASSQAFYNEQFF
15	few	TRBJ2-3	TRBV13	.	TGTGCCAGCAGCCGAGGGGAGATCGGCACAGATACGCAGTATTTT	CASSRGEIGTDTQYF
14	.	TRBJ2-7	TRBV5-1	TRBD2	TGCGCCAGCAGCTTGACTAGCGGGATGGGTGAGCAGTACTTC	CASSLTSGMGEQYF
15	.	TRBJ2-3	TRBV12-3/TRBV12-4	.	TGTGCCAGCAGTTTAACCACGATTAGCACAGATACGCAGTATTTT	CASSLTTISTDTQYF
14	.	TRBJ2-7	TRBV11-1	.	TGTGCCAGCAGCGCCCGGGACGGAATCTACGAGCAGTACTTC	CASSARDGIYEQYF
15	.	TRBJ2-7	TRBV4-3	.	TGCGCCAGCAGCCACACGAGCCGGAGCTCCAACGAGCAGTACTTC	CASSHTSRSSNEQYF
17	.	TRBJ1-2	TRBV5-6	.	TGTGCCAGCATCCTTTCTTGGAGGCCAACAACCCTCTATGGCTACACCTTC	CASILSWRPTTLYGYTF
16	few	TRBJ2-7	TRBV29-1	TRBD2	TGCAGCGTTAGGGAGGGGTCCTTGGTAGCCCCCTACGAGCAGTACTTC	CSVREGSLVAPYEQYF
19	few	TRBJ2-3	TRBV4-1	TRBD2	TGCGCCAGCAGCCAGGAGGGACTAGCGGGAGGCCCTAGCACAGATACGCAGTATTTT	CASSQEGLAGGPSTDTQYF
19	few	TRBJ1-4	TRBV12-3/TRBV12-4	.	TGTGCCAACAGTCCCCTCGGGATGCCGCCTTCCTATATGAATGAAAAACTGTTTTTT	CANSPLGMPPSYMNEKLFF
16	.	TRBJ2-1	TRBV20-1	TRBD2	TGCAGTGCTACGGGGTTGGGACTAGCGGTATACAGTGAGCAGTTCTTC	CSATGLGLAVYSEQFF
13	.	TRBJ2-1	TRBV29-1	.	TGCAGCGTAGGAGATTACTCCTACAATGAGCAGTTCTTC	CSVGDYSYNEQFF
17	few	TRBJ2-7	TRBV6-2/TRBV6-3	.	TGTGCCAGCAGTTACGCCGGGGAGTGGAATAGCTCCTACGAGCAGTACTTC	CASSYAGEWNSSYEQYF
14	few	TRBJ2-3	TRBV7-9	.	TGTGCCAGCAGCTTCGTCCCTACCACAGATACGCAGTATTTT	CASSFVPTTDTQYF
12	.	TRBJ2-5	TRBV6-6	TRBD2	TGTGCCAGCAACCTACCGGGAGGGACCCAGTACTTC	CASNLPGGTQYF